This is a list of T cell receptor beta chains from one sample in a study of metastatic and nonmetastatic thyroid tumors. TCRdb reprocessed the PCR reads via MiXCR. This sample has 30,000 to 40,000 clones, with roughly a fifth found just once. The material sequenced was blood. These receptors all stem from a female donor with papillary thyroid cancer or a benign thyroid nodule (not recorded which). Some clones in this sample may be carry-over from other donors' samples. Each CDR3 is given with its conserved first and last residue. A D gene is named only where the DNA matches it firmly. Clone size appears in some rows only: once, few, many, or a class for an expanded clone.

TRBJ1-2 - TRBD1 TRBV5-1 TGCGCCAGCAGCTTGGAGGGACAGGGGCTCTATTTCTACACCTTT CASSLEGQGLYFYTF
TRBJ2-1 many - TRBV14 TGTGCCAGCAGCCAGCTGAAAGGCAATGAGCAGTTCTTC CASSQLKGNEQFF
TRBJ1-2 - - TRBV30 TGTGCCTGGAAGAGGTGGTTGATTAACTATGGCTACACCTTC CAWKRWLINYGYTF
TRBJ1-3 many - TRBV6-1 TGTGCCAGCAGTGTATCGATTGGAAACACCATATATTTT CASSVSIGNTIYF
TRBJ2-5 many - TRBV19 TGTGCCAGTAGCAAATTCGGGCCAGACCAAGAGACCCAGTACTTC CASSKFGPDQETQYF
TRBJ2-7 - TRBD2 TRBV28 TGTGCCAGCAGTTCCTCCTTGACTAGCTCGTCCGAGCAGTACTTC CASSSSLTSSSEQYF
TRBJ1-2 - - TRBV19 TGTGCCAGTAGTACTCCACCTGGCCACTATGGCTACACCTTC CASSTPPGHYGYTF
TRBJ2-7 medium-sized - TRBV6-2/TRBV6-3 TGTGCCAGCAGGAAAACACAGGATTACGAGCAGTACTTC CASRKTQDYEQYF
TRBJ2-7 - TRBD1 TRBV6-1 TGCGCCAGCAGCCAGGGACAGGCCTACGAGCAGTACTTC CASSQGQAYEQYF
TRBJ1-5 - TRBD1 TRBV6-1 TGTGCCAGCGTCTCCCCCGACAGGGAGTGCGAGCCCCAGCATTTT CASVSPDRECEPQHF
TRBJ2-6 - TRBD1 TRBV20-1 TGCAGTGCCCAGGGGGCTGGGGCCAACGTCCTGACTTTC CSAQGAGANVLTF
TRBJ2-1 many - TRBV14 TGTGCCAGCAGCTTCGATGAGCAGTTCTTC CASSFDEQFF
TRBJ2-4 - - TRBV6-2/TRBV6-3 TGTGCCAGCAGTAGGGGTTTTACAGGAGGGCGAGCGAAAAACATTCATTACTTC CASSRGFTGGRAKNIHYF
TRBJ2-1 - TRBD2 TRBV27 TGTGCCAGCAGTTCCGGGACTAGCGGATATAATGAGCAGTTCTTC CASSSGTSGYNEQFF
TRBJ2-7 few - TRBV12-3/TRBV12-4 TGTGCCAGTAGTTTACGGGTAACGGGTGAGCAGTACTTC CASSLRVTGEQYF
TRBJ2-7 many TRBD2 TRBV5-4 TGTGCCAGCAGCGTAAAGGGACTAGCGGATCCCTACGAGCAGTACTTC CASSVKGLADPYEQYF
TRBJ2-6 - TRBD2 TRBV20-1 TGCAGTGCTAGAGCGGGAGGCTCTGGGGCCAACGTCCTGACTTTC CSARAGGSGANVLTF
TRBJ2-3 - - TRBV15 TGTGCCACCAGCAGATCTCTCGAGCGAGATACGCAGTATTTT CATSRSLERDTQYF
TRBJ1-4 many - TRBV4-2 TGTGCCAGCAGCCAAGCGGCGGGAACTAATGAAAAACTGTTTTTT CASSQAAGTNEKLFF
TRBJ2-7 - - TRBV20-1 TGCAGTGGCCTTCAGGGCGTGTACGAGCAGTACTTC CSGLQGVYEQYF
TRBJ2-7 - - TRBV7-8 TGTGTCAGCAGCCCATACCTTGTTGACGAGCAGTACTTC CVSSPYLVDEQYF
TRBJ1-1 - - TRBV11-2 TGTGCCAGCAGCTTAGATCGCACTGAAGCTTTCTTT CASSLDRTEAFF
TRBJ2-1 many TRBD1 TRBV30 TGTGCCTGGAGTGTAGGTACAGGGGTCTACAATGAGCAGTTCTTC CAWSVGTGVYNEQFF
TRBJ2-7 few TRBD1 TRBV28 TGTGCCAGCAGTTCACAGGGGCGGACCTACGAGCAGTACTTC CASSSQGRTYEQYF
TRBJ2-7 many TRBD2 TRBV5-1 TGCGCCAGCAGCTTCGCTAGCGGACTAGCCTACGAGCAGTACTTC CASSFASGLAYEQYF
TRBJ1-5 - - TRBV6-5 TGTGTCAGCAGTTACTCCTCGAGTCTCAATAAGCCCCAGCATTTT CVSSYSSSLNKPQHF
TRBJ2-3 few - TRBV5-1 TGCGCCAGCAGCTTGGCCCCGGGAGTGACAGATACGCAGTATTTT CASSLAPGVTDTQYF
TRBJ1-4 - - TRBV20-1 TGCAGTGCTAGAGATGATGCCCGCTGCTTGAGTGAAAAACTGTTTTTT CSARDDARCLSEKLFF
TRBJ2-7 many - TRBV20-1 TGCAGTGCTAGCCCCCGGGACTGGACCTCCTACGAGCAGTACTTC CSASPRDWTSYEQYF
TRBJ2-1 many - TRBV5-1 TGCGCCAGCAGCCAAACAGGGAGCTCCTACAATGAGCAGTTCTTC CASSQTGSSYNEQFF
TRBJ1-1 few TRBD1 TRBV28 TGTGCCAGCAGTACCGGGACAGGGGTAGGCACTGAAGCTTTCTTT CASSTGTGVGTEAFF
TRBJ2-7 many TRBD2 TRBV20-1 TGCAGTGCTACGACTAGCGGGTTCTCCTACGAGCAGTACTTC CSATTSGFSYEQYF
TRBJ1-2 - - TRBV4-3 TGCGCCATCATCCAAGATACGGGTAGTGGCTACACCTTC CAIIQDTGSGYTF
TRBJ2-1 many TRBD2 TRBV6-1 TGTGCCAGCAGTGTGACCAGCGGGGGGGGGAATGAGCAGTTCTTC CASSVTSGGGNEQFF
TRBJ1-1 - TRBD1 TRBV14 TGTGCCAGCAGCCGCCGGACAGGACCGAACACTGAAGCTTTCTTT CASSRRTGPNTEAFF
TRBJ2-7 few - TRBV15 TGTGCCACCAGCAGCAGTACAGCGAGGGTCTCCTACGAGCAGTACTTC CATSSSTARVSYEQYF
TRBJ1-1 - - TRBV6-9 TGTGCCAGCAGTTATAGTGCAAACACTGAAGCTTTCTTT CASSYSANTEAFF
TRBJ1-5 many - TRBV6-5 TGTGCCAGCAGTTACTCCTCGAGTCTCAATCAGCCCCAGCATTTT CASSYSSSLNQPQHF
TRBJ2-2 many - TRBV25-1 TGTGCCAGCAGTGAACCCCAGAACACCGGGGAGCTGTTTTTT CASSEPQNTGELFF
TRBJ2-5 many - TRBV9 TGTGCCAGCAGCCCAACGGAAGAGATCGGAGAGACCCAGTACTTC CASSPTEEIGETQYF
TRBJ1-2 few - TRBV5-1 TGCGCCAGCAGCTTGGACGGGGGAGCCTATGGCTACACCTTC CASSLDGGAYGYTF
TRBJ1-2 many - TRBV20-1 TGCAGTGCTCTGTCTGGACGGACCTCCTATGGCTACACCTTC CSALSGRTSYGYTF
TRBJ2-7 medium-sized - TRBV6-2/TRBV6-3 TGTGCCAGCAGCCCCAGTGCGGTCTCCTACGAGCAGTACTTC CASSPSAVSYEQYF
TRBJ2-5 many - TRBV20-1 TGCAGTGCCGGAGCGGTCAGGGTAGAGACCCAGTACTTC CSAGAVRVETQYF
TRBJ2-5 - TRBD1 TRBV9 TGTGCCAGTGCCCGACAGGGGCGCTCGACGGGGGAGACCCAGTACTTC CASARQGRSTGETQYF
TRBJ2-7 many TRBD1 TRBV20-1 TGCAGTGCTAGGTTCGGCGCAGGGGGCTCCGAGCAGTACTTC CSARFGAGGSEQYF
TRBJ2-5 - TRBD2 TRBV6-4 TGTGCCAGCAGTGACGTAGGGACTAGCGGGGGCCTCTACCAAGAGACCCAGTACTTC CASSDVGTSGGLYQETQYF
TRBJ1-1 many - TRBV24-1 TGTGCCACCAGCCCTGGGGGGAACACTGAAGCTTTCTTT CATSPGGNTEAFF